Below, 31 T cell receptor beta chains from the same sample are listed, as sequenced in a study of cytomegalovirus exposure and HLA in healthy donors. PCR was performed using 60 Vbeta and 13 Jbeta primers. Profiling relied on immunoSEQ multiplex PCR, and the TCRdb table lists in-frame clones only, not all of them. The sample contains fewer than 150,000 clones, 79% of which appear only once. The sample taken for sequencing was PBMCs. These TCRs come from a man aged 35 to 55 in good health and CMV-seropositive.

This chain joins TRBV23-1 and TRBJ2-1; D possibly corresponds to TRBD1 (6 bases). TRBV23-1 is given ORF status, its function remaining uncertain. The V end was cut by 6 bases, the J end by 9 bases, with 24 bases between. The CDR3 sequence is 16 residues long. DNA for the CDR3: TGCGCCAGCAGATACCTTAGCAGGGGATCTAAATCTGAGCAGTTCTTC. Translation: CASRYLSRGSKSEQFF.

The chain couples TRBV5-1 to TRBJ2-5; no definite D call. The CDR3 contains 14 residues. Per germline, CDR1 SGHRS and CDR2 YFSETQ. V was cut by 0 bases and J by 2 bases, with 8 bases left in between. The CDR3, as DNA: TGCGCCAGCAGCTTGGGGAGCCCTCAAGAGACCCAGTACTTC. Translated: CASSLGSPQETQYF.

In its sample, this clone was seen once. The chain couples TRBV2 to TRBJ2-5, with 7 bases lining up with TRBD2. J was trimmed by 6 bases and V by 5 bases; bases with no gene match: 3. The CDR3 is made up of 12 amino acids. Germline V CDR1 and CDR2: SNHLY, FYNNEI. CDR3: CASSRTRQTQYF. The CDR3 DNA reads as TGTGCCAGCAGTCGGACTAGACAGACCCAGTACTTC.

This clone has just a few counts. This chain uses TRBV30 with TRBJ1-1; D remains unclear. Per the germline V gene, CDR1 is GTSNPN and CDR2 is SVGIG (reference sequence). The V gene lost 8 bases and the J gene lost 1 base, with 8 bases spanning the gap. This CDR3 region has 11 residues. The CDR3 here is CARRQNTEAFF. Here the CDR3 DNA reads TGTGCCAGGCGACAGAACACTGAAGCTTTCTTT.

CDR3: CASSPTVKAEAFF. As DNA, the CDR3 is TGTGCCAGCAGTCCGACAGTAAAAGCTGAAGCTTTCTTT. V usage is TRBV27 and J usage is TRBJ1-1, with D tentatively TRBD1 (5 bases). The ends were cut back, 5 bases at V and 6 bases at J, with 13 bases in the middle. From germline, CDR1 is MNHEY and CDR2 SMNVEV (reference sequence). The CDR3 is 13 amino acids.

CDR3 nucleotide sequence: TGTGCCAGCAGCTTGTCAGGGACCGGGGAGCTGTTTTTT. It translates to CASSLSGTGELFF. The chain recombines TRBV7-7 with TRBJ2-2, with D maybe TRBD1 (5 bases). Germline values: CDR1 SSHAT, CDR2 FNYEAQ (reference sequence). Trimming stripped 3 bases from V and 5 bases from J, with 7 bases between. This CDR3 comprises 13 residues.

This CDR3 is CASSKLAGDVETQYF. The CDR3 nucleotides are TGTGCCAGCAGCAAATTAGCGGGAGACGTAGAGACCCAGTACTTC. The chain has TRBV4-2 and TRBJ2-5, with TRBD2 matching 9 bases. The CDR3 extends over 15 amino acids. From germline, CDR1 is LGHNA and CDR2 YNFKEQ. V was clipped by 5 bases and J by 4 bases; unmatched bases: 8.

This clone was found many times. The chain recombines TRBV4-1 with TRBJ2-3; TRBD2 matches at 9 bases. Germline V gives CDR1 MGHRA, CDR2 YSYEKL. This CDR3 has 17 amino acids. The J segment lost 2 bases and the V segment lost 4 bases, leaving 10 bases of the junction unmatched. CDR3 residues: CASSRLAGMGSTDTQYF. DNA of the CDR3: TGCGCCAGCAGCCGCCTAGCGGGAATGGGGTCCACAGATACGCAGTATTTT.

The chain couples TRBV29-1 to TRBJ1-2; D is unclear. The germline V gene encodes CDR1 SQVTM and CDR2 ANQGSEA. The CDR3 is made up of 11 amino acids. V lost 1 base, J lost 6 bases, and 6 bases lay in between. The CDR3 is CSVEGPNGYTF. CDR3 DNA sequence: TGCAGCGTTGAAGGGCCCAATGGCTACACCTTC.

The chain recombines TRBV5-1 with TRBJ2-1, with a tentative D call TRBD2 (5 bases). Germline loops: CDR1 SGHRS, CDR2 YFSETQ. Trimming left V 0 bases short and J 4 bases short, with 11 bases between. CDR3 length equals 15 residues. CDR3 sequence (DNA): TGCGCCAGCAGCTTGGTGGCGGGCCTATACAATGAGCAGTTCTTC. It is translated as CASSLVAGLYNEQFF.

The rearrangement links TRBV5-4 to TRBJ1-1, with TRBD1 matching over 8 bases. V shed 4 bases, J shed 1 base, and the junction held 6 bases outside the gene matches. Germline V lookup: CDR1 SGHNT, CDR2 YYREEE (reference sequence). CDR3 length: 15 amino acids. The CDR3 loop is CASSPGQARNTEAFF. Written as DNA, the CDR3 is TGTGCCAGCAGCCCGGGACAGGCTCGGAACACTGAAGCTTTCTTT.

The chain carries TRBV4-1 and TRBJ1-2; a weak D match, TRBD1 (5 bases). V was pared by 6 bases and J by 2 bases, with 16 bases between. Germline loops: CDR1 MGHRA, CDR2 YSYEKL. The CDR3 length is 15 residues. The CDR3 bases are TGCGCCAGCAGTCCGGACGGGGGGGTAAACTATGGCTACACCTTC. As protein: CASSPDGGVNYGYTF.

V usage is TRBV19 and J usage is TRBJ2-1, with D perhaps matching TRBD1 (5 bases). Germline loops: CDR1 LNHDA, CDR2 SQIVND (reference sequence). The CDR3 spans 14 residues. V was shortened by 6 bases and J by 10 bases, with 19 bases between the two germline ends. The CDR3 protein is CASSPAWGRSEQFF. As DNA, the CDR3 is TGTGCCAGTAGCCCAGCGTGGGGCCGCTCCGAGCAGTTCTTC.

The sample holds one count of this clone. The chain has TRBV4-1 and TRBJ1-5, with a possible D match to TRBD1 (6 bases). V lost 4 bases and J 1 base, leaving 8 bases between the germline ends. The CDR3 has 14 amino acids. Germline values: CDR1 MGHRA, CDR2 YSYEKL. The CDR3 protein is CASSPGTSNQPQHF. For the CDR3, the DNA is TGCGCCAGCAGCCCCGGGACAAGCAATCAGCCCCAGCATTTT.

The V and J genes are TRBV10-3 and TRBJ1-1; D possibly corresponds to TRBD1 (6 bases). This CDR3 comprises 13 residues. Germline V lookup: CDR1 ENHRY, CDR2 SYGVKD. V was pared by 7 bases and J by 3 bases, with 12 bases between. CDR3 DNA sequence: TGTGCCATCACAGGACAGTCGGACACTGAAGCTTTCTTT. Amino acid sequence: CAITGQSDTEAFF.

The chain joins TRBV7-2 to TRBJ2-1; TRBD2 matches at 8 bases. This CDR3 has 15 amino acids. CDR1 and CDR2 from the germline V gene are SGHTA and FQGNSA. J was trimmed by 7 bases and V by 6 bases; bases with no gene match: 11. CDR3 sequence: CASRAQSGSKNEQFF. For the CDR3, the DNA is TGTGCCAGCAGGGCCCAGAGCGGGAGCAAGAATGAGCAGTTCTTC.

This chain uses TRBV6-1 with TRBJ1-2, with D uncertain. CDR1 is MNHNS, CDR2 SASEGT, per germline. The CDR3 spans 12 residues. V was pared by 2 bases and J by 10 bases, with 11 bases between. The CDR3 sequence is CASSETEADYTF. CDR3 DNA: TGTGCCAGCAGTGAAACCGAGGCGGACTACACCTTC.

Here the CDR3 DNA reads TGCGCCAGATGGGGGGGCTCAGGCACTGAAGCTTTCTTT. Encoded protein: CARWGGSGTEAFF. The chain combines TRBV5-1 with TRBJ1-1; tentative D call: TRBD1 (6 bases). V lost 8 bases to trimming and J lost 4 bases, with 15 bases between them. CDR3 length: 13 residues. CDR1 is SGHRS and CDR2 is YFSETQ in the germline V gene.

The rearrangement joins TRBV19 to TRBJ1-5; 7 bases align to TRBD1. This CDR3 comprises 16 residues. Germline V gene sequence: CDR1 LNHDA, CDR2 SQIVND (reference sequence). Trimming removed 5 bases from V and 3 bases from J; junction bases left unmatched: 10. CDR3 coding DNA: TGTGCCAGTAGTCCCCGACAGGGAAGGTCCAATCAGCCCCAGCATTTT. Translating it yields CASSPRQGRSNQPQHF.

The V and J genes are TRBV2 and TRBJ1-1; 8 bases are a match to TRBD1. CDR3 size: 15 residues. V dropped 7 bases and J dropped 4; count of bases not matched to a gene: 11. Germline V lookup: CDR1 SNHLY, CDR2 FYNNEI. This CDR3 reads CASTVDRVVSTEAFF. The CDR3 DNA sequence: TGTGCCAGCACCGTGGACAGGGTGGTTAGCACTGAAGCTTTCTTT.

The gene calls are TRBV15 and TRBJ2-3, with 7 bases fitting TRBD2. The CDR3 sequence is 14 residues long. Trimming cost V 4 bases and J 7 bases; bases outside gene matches: 8. Germline CDR1 reads LNHNV; CDR2 reads YYDKDF (reference sequence). The CDR3 protein is CATSTQRGINTQYF. The CDR3 nucleotides read TGTGCCACCAGCACCCAGCGGGGAATAAATACGCAGTATTTT.

To note about this clone: This specimen includes other DNA sequences encoding the same CDR3. The chain couples TRBV30 to TRBJ1-5; D possibly corresponds to TRBD1 (6 bases). Trimming pared 3 bases from V and 1 base from J, leaving 13 bases between. The germline V gene has CDR1 GTSNPN and CDR2 SVGIG (reference sequence). CDR3 length equals 15 residues. CDR3 nucleotides: TGTGCCTGGAGCCTGGACAGAGGCAGCAATCAGCCCCAGCATTTT. Protein product: CAWSLDRGSNQPQHF.

The CDR3 bases are TGTGCCAGCAGCTTAGTGGCCGGAGCTAACTATGGCTACACCTTC. Amino acid sequence: CASSLVAGANYGYTF. V usage is TRBV7-6 and J usage is TRBJ1-2; D gene unclear. Trimming removed 1 base at V and 0 bases at J, with 9 bases between. This CDR3 contains 15 residues. Germline V gives CDR1 SGHVS, CDR2 FNYEAQ.

This clone was detected only a few times. The V call is TRBV5-1, the J call TRBJ2-7, with 9 bases lining up with TRBD1. V gave up 4 bases and J gave up 4 bases; unmatched junction bases: 6. Germline loops: CDR1 SGHRS, CDR2 YFSETQ. The CDR3 runs 14 residues. The CDR3 nucleotides are TGCGCCAGCAGCCCGGGACAGGGCTTTTACGAGCAGTACTTC. Protein: CASSPGQGFYEQYF.

This chain connects TRBV27 to TRBJ1-5; D is possibly TRBD1 (6 bases). With 4 bases removed from V and 0 bases from J, the gap between germline ends came to 19 bases. From germline, CDR1 is MNHEY and CDR2 SMNVEV (reference sequence). The CDR3 consists of 18 residues. The CDR3: CASSSGGRGSYSNQPQHF. CDR3 nucleotide sequence: TGTGCCAGCAGTTCTGGCGGAAGGGGGTCCTATAGCAATCAGCCCCAGCATTTT.

The V gene is TRBV19, the J gene TRBJ2-7; 9 bases line up with TRBD1. Germline CDR1 LNHDA, CDR2 SQIVND (reference sequence). J was trimmed by 3 bases and V by 8 bases; bases with no gene match: 8. The CDR3 extends over 14 amino acids. The chain's CDR3 is CASGLGQGGYEQYF. The CDR3 DNA is TGTGCCAGTGGCCTGGGACAGGGCGGCTACGAGCAGTACTTC.

The count of this clone is one. The rearrangement uses TRBV6-1 and TRBJ2-7; 7 nucleotides align to TRBD2. The J segment lost 0 bases and the V segment lost 0 bases, leaving 2 bases of the junction unmatched. Germline assignment: CDR1 MNHNS and CDR2 SASEGT. The CDR3 totals 15 residues. CDR3 sequence reads: CASSEASGFSYEQYF. The CDR3 DNA reads TGTGCCAGCAGTGAAGCTAGCGGGTTCTCCTACGAGCAGTACTTC.

There are a few counts of this clone. The chain links TRBV29-1 to TRBJ2-1; TRBD2 matches 13 bases. With 7 bases clipped from V and 6 bases from J, the junction kept 3 bases outside the gene matches. The CDR3 is made up of 13 amino acids. The germline V gene has CDR1 SQVTM and CDR2 ANQGSEA. CDR3 in DNA: TGCAGCGCCGGACTAGCGGGAGTCAATGAGCAGTTCTTC. As protein: CSAGLAGVNEQFF.

The rearrangement uses TRBV4-2 and TRBJ2-1, with 10 positions matching TRBD1. J gave up 4 bases and V 4 bases, and 4 bases lay outside the gene matches. Germline lookup yields CDR1 LGHNA and CDR2 YNFKEQ. CDR3 length equals 15 residues. The CDR3 sequence: CASSLRDRGYNEQFF. The CDR3 DNA sequence: TGTGCCAGCAGCCTCCGGGACAGGGGATACAATGAGCAGTTCTTC.

The chain couples TRBV5-6 to TRBJ2-7, with 7 bases identical to TRBD1. CDR3 length: 13 amino acids. V lost 7 bases and J lost 2; bases outside the gene matches: 6. From germline, CDR1 is SGHDT and CDR2 YYEEEE. CDR3 sequence reads: CASDNRGPYEQYF. The CDR3 nucleotides read TGTGCCAGCGATAACAGGGGCCCCTACGAGCAGTACTTC.

V and J are TRBV27 and TRBJ2-7; TRBD2 might be the D (6 bases). The CDR3 length is 13 residues. Trimming took off 6 bases at V and 4 bases at J, with 13 bases between the two ends. CDR1 and CDR2 from the germline V gene are MNHEY and SMNVEV (reference sequence). This CDR3 reads CASSSGLWYEQYF. The DNA of the CDR3 is TGTGCCAGCAGCTCGGGACTCTGGTACGAGCAGTACTTC.